These T cell receptor beta chains were read from a single sample in a study of blood T cell repertoires in COVID-19. The protocol was immunoSEQ multiplex PCR, while the TCRdb copy is restricted to in-frame clones and leaves out a portion. The table has fewer than 200,000 clones, approximately 87% seen once. The material sequenced was PBMCs or T cells enriched from blood (not recorded which). Receptor source: a woman in her forties or fifties who had recovered from COVID-19. CDR3s include the opening cysteine and the closing phenylalanine or tryptophan. D genes are given only for firm matches. Expanded clones are given a class, and other clones once, few, many or no size at all.

NA	NA	TRBV5-1	TRBJ1-6	TGCGCCAGCAGCTTGGAAGACAGAAGGAACAATTCACCCCTCCACTTT	CASSLEDRRNNSPLHF
TRBD1	NA	TRBV7-2	TRBJ1-4	TGTGCCAGCAGCTTCCGACAGGGCTTGGGTGAAAAACTGTTTTTT	CASSFRQGLGEKLFF
NA	NA	TRBV19	TRBJ1-4	TGTGCCAGTAGTGAGAGGGCCCGGGATGAAAAACTGTTTTTT	CASSERARDEKLFF
TRBD2	NA	TRBV7-9	TRBJ2-1	TGTGCCAGCAGCGCACTAGCGGGAGCACTTAATGAGCAGTTCTTC	CASSALAGALNEQFF
NA	NA	TRBV9	TRBJ1-2	TGTGCCAGCAGCGGGATACAGGGAAGGAATGGCTACACCTTC	CASSGIQGRNGYTF
TRBD2	NA	TRBV6-5	TRBJ2-1	TGTGCCAGCAGTCTAGCGGGAAGCTCCTACAATGAGCAGTTCTTC	CASSLAGSSYNEQFF
TRBD1	NA	TRBV6-5	TRBJ1-1	TGTGCCAGCAGCAGTTATACAGGGGCCGGGGCTTTCTTT	CASSSYTGAGAFF
NA	once	TRBV28	TRBJ2-3	TGTGCCGCCCTACGGACAGATACAGATACGCAGTATTTT	CAALRTDTDTQYF
TRBD2	NA	TRBV30	TRBJ2-2	TGTGCCTGGAGAGGAGGCGGGAGGGTCCCCGGGGGGGAGCTGTTTTTT	CAWRGGGRVPGGELFF
NA	NA	TRBV15	TRBJ1-1	TGTGCCACCAGCAGCCCCCTAGTAGGAAAATGGGCTTTCTTT	CATSSPLVGKWAFF
TRBD2	NA	TRBV4-3	TRBJ2-2	TGCGCCAGCAGCCAAGTAGAGGATGCGGGAGGAGGGGAGCTGTTTTTT	CASSQVEDAGGGELFF
TRBD1	few	TRBV7-9	TRBJ2-3	TGTGCCAGCAGCTGGGGGACAGGGGCGACAGATACGCAGTATTTT	CASSWGTGATDTQYF
NA	NA	TRBV30	TRBJ1-2	TGTGCCTGGAGCGAGGACAGAATCTATGGCTACACCTTC	CAWSEDRIYGYTF
NA	NA	TRBV3-1/TRBV3-2	TRBJ2-1	TGTGCCAGCAGCCAACCGGGACTTATTAACAATGAGCAGTTCTTC	CASSQPGLINNEQFF
NA	NA	TRBV9	TRBJ2-3	TGTGCCAGCAGCGTCGGGACTAGCACAGATACGCAGTATTTT	CASSVGTSTDTQYF
TRBD1	NA	TRBV4-2	TRBJ1-4	TGTGCCAGCAGCCAACCCGACAGGGGGGAAAAACTGTTTTTT	CASSQPDRGEKLFF
TRBD1	NA	TRBV7-8	TRBJ1-6	TGTGCCAGCACTGGGCGTGGGGACAGTGTCTCACCCCTCCACTTT	CASTGRGDSVSPLHF
TRBD1	many	TRBV7-2	TRBJ1-3	TGTGCCAGCAGCTTCGTTCGTCAGGGGGGCTCTGGAAACACCATATATTTT	CASSFVRQGGSGNTIYF
TRBD1	few	TRBV4-1	TRBJ1-2	TGCGCCAGCAGCCCGGACAGGGGGAATCGCTATGGCTACACCTTC	CASSPDRGNRYGYTF
TRBD2	NA	TRBV4-2	TRBJ2-1	TGTGCCAGCAGCCAAGATCGGGGTAGCGGGGGGCTTAGCTCCTACAATGAGCAGTTCTTC	CASSQDRGSGGLSSYNEQFF
NA	NA	TRBV9	TRBJ2-3	TGTGCCAGCAGCGTTGATAGCAGCGGCACAGATACGCAGTATTTT	CASSVDSSGTDTQYF
NA	many	TRBV7-8	TRBJ1-5	TGTGCCAGCAGCTTAGAAGGTCCCGGGTTCAATCAGCCCCAGCATTTT	CASSLEGPGFNQPQHF
NA	NA	TRBV4-1	TRBJ2-3	TGCGCCAGCAGCCAAGATGGTTCGAGGGCGAGGGATACGCAGTATTTT	CASSQDGSRARDTQYF
TRBD2	NA	TRBV4-3	TRBJ2-2	TGCGCCAGCAGCCAAGATGGCGGGAGGGCCTGGGGGGAGCTGTTTTTT	CASSQDGGRAWGELFF
NA	NA	TRBV5-6	TRBJ1-4	TGTGCCAGCAGCTCACTGACTCTAAGACAGGCTGCAACTAATGAAAAACTGTTTTTT	CASSSLTLRQAATNEKLFF
NA	once	TRBV5-6	TRBJ2-1	TGTGCCAGCAGCGTTGAGTTGGTTTCCTACAATGAGCAGTTCTTC	CASSVELVSYNEQFF
NA	NA	TRBV30	TRBJ1-6	TGTGCCTGGAGATATTCCTCTACAGGGTGGCGATCACCCCTCCACTTT	CAWRYSSTGWRSPLHF
NA	once	TRBV19	TRBJ2-3	TGTGCCAGTAGTATAGGCCTAGCAGATACGCAGTATTTT	CASSIGLADTQYF
NA	few	TRBV5-4	TRBJ2-1	TGTGCCAGCAGCTTGGAGGTCGCTAGCTCCTACAATGAGCAGTTCTTC	CASSLEVASSYNEQFF
TRBD1	NA	TRBV7-9	TRBJ1-1	TGTGCCAGCAGCTGGACAGGGAGCACTGAAGCTTTCTTT	CASSWTGSTEAFF
NA	NA	TRBV24-1	TRBJ1-5	TGTGCCACCAGTGTCTCTTGTAGGGGGAACAATCAGCCCCAGCATTTT	CATSVSCRGNNQPQHF
NA	NA	TRBV5-1	TRBJ2-3	TGCGCCAGCAGCCCCGGGGAGGATACGCAGTATTTT	CASSPGEDTQYF
NA	NA	TRBV6-2/TRBV6-3	TRBJ1-1	TGTGCCAGCAGTTACTCCACGCGGGGGACTGAAGCTTTCTTT	CASSYSTRGTEAFF
TRBD1	NA	TRBV20-1	TRBJ1-2	TGCAGTGCTAGTAGCAGGGGGCAGGGCTACACCTTC	CSASSRGQGYTF
NA	NA	TRBV25-1	TRBJ2-1	TGTGCCAGCAGGCTCAGTTACAATGAGCAGTTCTTC	CASRLSYNEQFF
NA	NA	TRBV5-8	TRBJ1-5	TGTGCCAGCAGCGGGGGCGGTAGGTGGAATCAGCCCCAGCATTTT	CASSGGGRWNQPQHF
NA	once	TRBV5-4	TRBJ1-2	TGTGCCAGCAGCACGGGGGGGAGTAGCGGCTACACCTTC	CASSTGGSSGYTF
TRBD2	NA	TRBV29-1	TRBJ2-5	TGCAGCGTTGACCCCGGGGGGAAACAGACCCAGTACTTC	CSVDPGGKQTQYF
TRBD1	NA	TRBV19	TRBJ1-2	TGTGCCACCGAGGACAGGGGGCTCCCTGGCTACACCTTC	CATEDRGLPGYTF
TRBD2	NA	TRBV6-5	TRBJ2-3	TGTGCCAGCCAGGAGCGGGGGCGTGGAGATACGCAGTATTTT	CASQERGRGDTQYF
TRBD2	few	TRBV5-4	TRBJ2-1	TGTGCCAGCAGCTCGACTAGCGTCAGCGTGCAGTTCTTC	CASSSTSVSVQFF
TRBD1	NA	TRBV19	TRBJ1-5	TGTGCCAGTAGTATCCCCGAGGACAGGGTTAGCCATCAGCCCCAGCATTTT	CASSIPEDRVSHQPQHF
NA	NA	TRBV7-9	TRBJ1-2	TGTGCCAGCAACTGGGAGGTAGAAGGCTACACCTTC	CASNWEVEGYTF
TRBD2	NA	TRBV28	TRBJ2-5	TGTGCCAGCAGTCCCGGGACTAGCGGGCTTCAAGAGACCCAGTACTTC	CASSPGTSGLQETQYF
NA	NA	TRBV5-5	TRBJ2-1	TGTGCCAGCAGCCGCTTGGCCGCCTACAATGAGCAGTTCTTC	CASSRLAAYNEQFF
NA	NA	TRBV30	TRBJ1-5	TGTGCCTGGAGTGCCCGGGGGGGAAATCAGCCCCAGCATTTT	CAWSARGGNQPQHF
TRBD1	NA	TRBV5-6	TRBJ1-1	TGTGCCAGCAGCTTGTTAGGGGGCATAGTGAACACTGAAGCTTTCTTT	CASSLLGGIVNTEAFF
NA	few	TRBV9	TRBJ2-5	TGTGCCAGCAGCGTAACTATTCGTCCGGAAAGAGAGACCCAGTACTTC	CASSVTIRPERETQYF
TRBD1	NA	TRBV2	TRBJ1-6	TGTGCCAGCAGTGATTTAGGACAGGGGAATTCACCCCTCCACTTT	CASSDLGQGNSPLHF
TRBD1	NA	TRBV2	TRBJ1-2	TGTGCCAGCAGTCCCGGACAGGGAAACTATGGCTACACCTTC	CASSPGQGNYGYTF
NA	NA	TRBV28	TRBJ1-1	TGTGCCAGCACCCCTTCCGGGCAGGGGAACACTGAAGCTTTCTTT	CASTPSGQGNTEAFF
TRBD1	NA	TRBV25-1	TRBJ1-3	TGTGCCAGCAGTGTCCCCAGGGGGTCGAAGGGAAACACCATATATTTT	CASSVPRGSKGNTIYF
TRBD1	NA	TRBV6-2/TRBV6-3	TRBJ1-2	TGTGCCAGCAGCGACAGGGGATTGGGCTATGGCTACACCTTC	CASSDRGLGYGYTF
NA	NA	TRBV7-2	TRBJ1-5	TGTGCCAGCAGCTTCCCGTCCGTAGATCAGCCCCAGCATTTT	CASSFPSVDQPQHF